This is a list of T cell receptor beta chains from one sample in a study of blood T cell repertoires in COVID-19. Produced via immunoSEQ multiplex PCR; TCRdb's table is partial and in-frame only. The data show more than 100,000 clones, around 88% seen once. What was sequenced was peripheral blood. These receptors were collected from a human donor in a cohort sampled during active COVID-19. The CDR3 runs from the conserved cysteine through the conserved F or W. The D gene is left open where the match is weak.

TRBV6-5	TRBJ2-5	NA	TGTGCCAGCAGTTTCAGGGGACGAGAGACCCAGTACTTC	CASSFRGRETQYF
TRBV11-3	TRBJ2-2	TRBD1	TGTGCCAGCAGCTTCAGGGGGTCGACCGGGGAGCTGTTTTTT	CASSFRGSTGELFF
TRBV6-8	TRBJ1-4	TRBD1	TGTGCCAGCAGTTACCGGACAGGGGTTGGGTGCGAAAAACTGTTTTTT	CASSYRTGVGCEKLFF
TRBV10-1	TRBJ1-2	NA	TGCGCCAGCAGTGTCGCAGCTAACTATGGCTACACCTTC	CASSVAANYGYTF